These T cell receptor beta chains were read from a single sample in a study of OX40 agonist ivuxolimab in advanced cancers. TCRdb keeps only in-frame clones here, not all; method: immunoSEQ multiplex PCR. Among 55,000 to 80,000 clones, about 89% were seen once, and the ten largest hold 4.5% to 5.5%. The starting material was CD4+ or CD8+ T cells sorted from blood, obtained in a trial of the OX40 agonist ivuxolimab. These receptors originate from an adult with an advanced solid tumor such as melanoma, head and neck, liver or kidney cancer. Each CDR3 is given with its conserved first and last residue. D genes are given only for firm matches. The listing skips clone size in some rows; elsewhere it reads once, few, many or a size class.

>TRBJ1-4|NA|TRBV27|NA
CASSWTTAATNEKLFF
TGTGCCAGCAGTTGGACCACGGCTGCAACTAATGAAAAACTGTTTTTT
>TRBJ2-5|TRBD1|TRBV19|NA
CASSIPETGRQETQYF
TGTGCCAGTAGTATTCCCGAGACAGGGCGCCAAGAGACCCAGTACTTC
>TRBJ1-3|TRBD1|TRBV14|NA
CASSQETGRNTIYF
TGTGCCAGCAGCCAAGAGACAGGGAGGAACACCATATATTTT
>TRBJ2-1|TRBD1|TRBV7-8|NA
CASSQDRGVNEQFF
TGTGCCAGCAGCCAAGACAGGGGGGTCAATGAGCAGTTCTTC
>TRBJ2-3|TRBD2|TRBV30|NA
CAWMASGRGDTQYF
TGTGCCTGGATGGCTAGCGGGAGGGGAGATACGCAGTATTTT
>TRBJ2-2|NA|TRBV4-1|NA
CASSLSGTRAGELFF
TGCGCCAGCAGCCTTTCCGGGACCAGGGCCGGGGAGCTGTTTTTT
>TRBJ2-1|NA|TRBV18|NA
CASSPPGQSSYNEQFF
TGTGCCAGCTCACCACCGGGCCAGAGCTCCTACAATGAGCAGTTCTTC
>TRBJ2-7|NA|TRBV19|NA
CASSTTIEQHEQYF
TGTGCCAGTAGTACCACCATAGAACAGCACGAGCAGTACTTC
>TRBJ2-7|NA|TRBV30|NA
CAWSHRDYEQYF
TGTGCCTGGAGTCACAGGGACTACGAGCAGTACTTC
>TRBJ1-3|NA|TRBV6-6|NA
CASSYTGNTIYF
TGTGCCAGCAGTTACACTGGAAACACCATATATTTT
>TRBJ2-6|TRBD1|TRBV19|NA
CASGQGQRLLTF
TGTGCCAGCGGACAGGGGCAACGTCTCCTGACTTTC
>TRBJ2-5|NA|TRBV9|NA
CASSGLGTGVETQYF
TGTGCCAGCAGCGGATTAGGGACGGGGGTAGAGACCCAGTACTTC
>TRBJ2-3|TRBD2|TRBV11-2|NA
CASRGGLAGGPTDTQYF
TGTGCCAGCAGAGGGGGTCTAGCGGGAGGGCCCACAGATACGCAGTATTTT
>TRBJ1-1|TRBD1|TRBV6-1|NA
CASSENRGRGTEAFF
TGTGCCAGCAGTGAAAACAGGGGGCGGGGGACTGAAGCTTTCTTT
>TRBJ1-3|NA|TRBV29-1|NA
CSVEEAGNTIYF
TGCAGCGTTGAGGAAGCGGGAAACACCATATATTTT
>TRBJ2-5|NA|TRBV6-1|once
CASGIGAETQYF
TGTGCCAGCGGCATAGGGGCCGAGACCCAGTACTTC
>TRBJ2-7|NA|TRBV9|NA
CASSVGAKPYEQYF
TGTGCCAGCAGCGTAGGTGCTAAACCCTACGAGCAGTACTTC
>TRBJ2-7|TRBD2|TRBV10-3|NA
CAISESWGGISARTYEQYF
TGTGCCATCAGTGAGTCGTGGGGAGGGATTAGCGCACGTACCTACGAGCAGTACTTC
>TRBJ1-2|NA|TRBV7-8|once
CASSLSQGRSYGYTF
TGTGCCAGCAGCTTATCTCAGGGGAGAAGCTATGGCTACACCTTC
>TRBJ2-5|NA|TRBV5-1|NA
CASSVGLVQETQYF
TGCGCCAGCAGCGTGGGACTCGTCCAAGAGACCCAGTACTTC
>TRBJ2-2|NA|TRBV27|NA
CASYKIANRNTGELFF
TGTGCCAGCTATAAGATAGCTAACCGGAACACCGGGGAGCTGTTTTTT
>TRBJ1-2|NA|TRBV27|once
CASSFFGGQGMSYGYTF
TGTGCCAGCAGTTTTTTTGGGGGGCAGGGTATGTCCTATGGCTACACCTTC
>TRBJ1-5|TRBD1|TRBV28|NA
CASSFAAGTGDQPQHF
TGTGCCAGCAGTTTCGCCGCCGGGACAGGGGATCAGCCCCAGCATTTT
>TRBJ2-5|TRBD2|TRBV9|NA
CASSVDRGRFQETQYF
TGTGCCAGCAGCGTAGATCGCGGGAGGTTCCAAGAGACCCAGTACTTC
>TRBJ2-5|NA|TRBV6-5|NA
CASRPDRGNKAAQYF
TGTGCCAGCAGACCTGACCGCGGGAACAAGGCGGCCCAGTACTTC
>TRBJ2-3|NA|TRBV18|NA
CASSPGHWRSDTQYF
TGTGCCAGCTCACCAGGACACTGGAGATCGGATACGCAGTATTTT
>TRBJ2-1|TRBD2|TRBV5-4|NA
CASSTGTSGTSSYNEQFF
TGTGCCAGCAGCACCGGGACTAGCGGGACTAGCTCCTACAATGAGCAGTTCTTC
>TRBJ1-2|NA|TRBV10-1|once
CASSESGGIAGYTF
TGCGCCAGCAGTGAGTCCGGCGGGATTGCGGGCTACACCTTC
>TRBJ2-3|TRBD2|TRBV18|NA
CASSPLPAGSTDTQYF
TGTGCCAGCTCACCACTTCCAGCGGGAAGCACAGATACGCAGTATTTT
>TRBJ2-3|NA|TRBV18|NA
CASSPPNLAGASTDTQYF
TGTGCCAGCTCACCACCGAACCTTGCGGGGGCTAGCACAGATACGCAGTATTTT
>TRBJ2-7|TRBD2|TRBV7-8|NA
CASSPRLLLAGDHEQYF
TGTGCCAGCAGCCCCCGACTCCTCCTAGCGGGAGACCACGAGCAGTACTTC
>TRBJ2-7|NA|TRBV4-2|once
CASSQALRDTIYEQYF
TGTGCCAGCAGCCAAGCCCTCCGGGACACTATCTACGAGCAGTACTTC
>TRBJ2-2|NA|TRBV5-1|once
CASSRGQTAYTGELFF
TGCGCCAGCAGCCGCGGACAGACGGCGTACACCGGGGAGCTGTTTTTT
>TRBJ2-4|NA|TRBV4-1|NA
CASSPLWLENIQYF
TGCGCCAGCAGCCCCCTTTGGCTCGAAAACATTCAGTACTTC
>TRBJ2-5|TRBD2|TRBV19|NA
CASSPIAGGRETQYF
TGTGCCAGTAGTCCGATAGCGGGAGGGAGAGAGACCCAGTACTTC
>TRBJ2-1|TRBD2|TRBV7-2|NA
CASSHGGLAGYHEQFF
TGTGCCAGCAGCCATGGGGGACTAGCGGGTTATCATGAGCAGTTCTTC
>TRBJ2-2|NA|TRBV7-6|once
CASLSVGGTGELFF
TGTGCCAGCCTAAGTGTAGGGGGCACCGGGGAGCTGTTTTTT
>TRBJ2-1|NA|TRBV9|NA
CASSVGPGEYNEQFF
TGTGCCAGCAGCGTAGGGCCGGGAGAGTACAATGAGCAGTTCTTC
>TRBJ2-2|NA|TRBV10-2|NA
CASSKTETGELFF
TGCGCCAGCAGCAAGACTGAAACCGGGGAGCTGTTTTTT
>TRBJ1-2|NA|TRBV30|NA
CAWSVGGGSYGYTF
TGTGCCTGGAGTGTAGGGGGAGGTTCCTATGGCTACACCTTC
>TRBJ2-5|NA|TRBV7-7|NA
CASSLGAGPEETQYF
TGTGCTAGCAGCTTAGGCGCGGGGCCCGAAGAGACCCAGTACTTC
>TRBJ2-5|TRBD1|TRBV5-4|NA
CASSPRTGGGETQYF
TGTGCCAGCAGCCCCCGGACAGGGGGCGGAGAGACCCAGTACTTC
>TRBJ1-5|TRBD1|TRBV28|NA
CASRQGLVQPQHF
TGTGCCAGCAGACAGGGGTTGGTTCAGCCCCAGCATTTT
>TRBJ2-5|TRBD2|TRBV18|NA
CASSLRLAGSGETQYF
TGTGCCAGCTCACTCCGACTAGCGGGAAGCGGTGAGACCCAGTACTTC
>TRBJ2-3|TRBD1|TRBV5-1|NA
CASSVGDRPLGPDTQYF
TGCGCCAGCAGCGTCGGGGACAGACCCCTTGGCCCAGATACGCAGTATTTT
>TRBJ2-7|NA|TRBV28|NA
CASGGGGTSYEQYF
TGTGCCAGTGGCGGGGGCGGGACGTCCTACGAGCAGTACTTC
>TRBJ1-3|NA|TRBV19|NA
CASSMSGGPGNTIYF
TGTGCCAGTAGTATGAGCGGGGGGCCTGGAAACACCATATATTTT
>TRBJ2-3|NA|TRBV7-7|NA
CASSLGRGADTQYF
TGTGCTAGCAGCTTGGGTAGGGGAGCGGATACGCAGTATTTT
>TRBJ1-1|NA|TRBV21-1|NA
CASSKGTPLWHTEAFF
TGTGCCAGCAGCAAAGGGACACCCCTTTGGCACACTGAAGCTTTCTTT
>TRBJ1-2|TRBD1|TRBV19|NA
CASSPGTVIYGYTF
TGTGCCAGTAGTCCCGGGACAGTGATCTATGGCTACACCTTC